In its sample, the clone carrying this T cell receptor (beta chain) was seen once. Its target is not known. Since a much larger clone is just one base distant, this may be a read error. Germline CDR1 MDHEN, CDR2 SYDVKM. This CDR3 is 15 amino acids long. The authors took PBMCs from roughly 10 ml fresh peripheral blood. Regions amplified from RNA transcripts were the TCR beta CDR3 regions. A first-round RT-PCR of the TCR CDR3 used the HTBI primer set. One entry per CDR3 protein results from TCRdb running MiXCR on the multiplex PCR reads. This repertoire shows fewer than 900,000 distinct CDR3 sequences, about 16% found once; its top ten account for over 7.5%. This entry is derived from a study of T cells in Graves' hyperthyroidism and ophthalmopathy. The overall study: Peripheral blood collection took place at initial diagnosis, before any treatment. Overall study results and limits: Ophthalmopathy was distinguished from stable hyperthyroidism by 13 V-J signatures. Blood held most thyroid clonotypes expanded above 0.001 frequency.

V is TRBV28 and J is TRBJ2-2, with D possibly being TRBD2 (5 bases). Sequenced: blood. The TCR originated in a man aged 18 to 29 with Graves' hyperthyroidism. The DNA of the CDR3 is TGTGCCAGCATCCCAGACGAAGGGAACACCGGGGAGCCGTTTTTT. Translation: CASIPDEGNTGEPFF. The variable domain in full, completed from reference TRBV28 and TRBJ2-2, reads DVKVTQSSRYLVKRTGEKVFLECVQDMDHENMFWYRQDPGLGLRLIYFSYDVKMKEKGDIPEGYSVSREKKERFSLILESASTNQTSMYLCASIPDEGNTGEPFFGEGSRLTVL.